This record looks at one T cell receptor (beta chain) sequence and its context. These data belong to a study of blood T cell repertoires in COVID-19. Study-level background: Some COVID-19 samples were acute and others convalescent; all came from the United States, Italy and Spain. Sample material is recorded as cDNA or gDNA derived from T cells, B-cell-depleted T cells, or PBMCs.

Trimming cost V 0 bases and J 8 bases, with 7 bases left between them. Per germline, CDR1 MNHEY and CDR2 SMNVEV (reference sequence). The CDR3 consists of 12 residues. Authors' processing steps: Estimation of nucleated cell counts was performed using reference gene primer amplification. Profiled with immunoSEQ multiplex PCR; TCRdb holds only in-frame clones, not every one. The DNA gave D and trimming, while V, J and clone size come from that table. The table shows 130,000 or so clones, with around 86% occurring only once. Sequencing was carried out using peripheral blood. The clonotype was recovered from an older woman with active or convalescent COVID-19. V usage is TRBV27 and J usage is TRBJ1-2, with D unclear. In DNA, the CDR3 is TGTGCCAGCAGTTTATCCGGGAGCGGCTACACCTTC. It yields the protein CASSLSGSGYTF.